The source of this T cell receptor (beta chain) is a study of T cells after yellow fever vaccination. The CDR3 runs to 15 residues. Germline CDR1 LNHDA, CDR2 SQIVND (reference sequence). Trimming pared 5 bases from V and 5 bases from J, leaving 18 bases between. Study-wide points: Peaking faster, on day 5 versus 15, the secondary response was nonetheless weaker. Booster samples showed a return of most primary-vaccination clones (under 97% CD4, about 85% CD8). Some clonotypes, a small share, were shared between CD4 and CD8 compartments.

TCRdb processed the 5' RACE reads anew with MiXCR; each CDR3 protein has one entry. The sample includes about 580,000 distinct CDR3 sequences, about a sixth of them seen just once. Turning to this clonotype: Its target is not known.

The rearrangement joins TRBV19 to TRBJ2-5, with D possibly TRBD2 on 6 matching bases. The source is a man between 18 and 29 years old who received the YFV17D yellow fever vaccine. The source material was PBMCs, sampled 5 days after the first yellow fever vaccination. The CDR3 nucleotides read TGTGCCAGTAGTCCTCGGACGGAGGAGGGGGAGACCCAGTACTTC. Translation: CASSPRTEEGETQYF. Complete variable domain (other parts from reference TRBV19 and TRBJ2-5): DGGITQSPKYLFRKEGQNVTLSCEQNLNHDAMYWYRQDPGQGLRLIYYSQIVNDFQKGDIAEGYSVSREKKESFPLTVTSAQKNPTAFYLCASSPRTEEGETQYFGPGTRLLVL.